Listed below are T cell receptor beta chains from one sample, sequenced in a study of identical twins. TCRdb ran MiXCR on the 5' RACE reads and lists one entry per CDR3 protein. This table has roughly 1,500,000 distinct CDR3 sequences, under 35% appearing once. Sequencing input: cord blood. These receptors were obtained from a newborn girl in good health. Both conserved end residues are part of each CDR3. The D gene is left open where the match is weak. Size is omitted from some rows. Given values are once, few, many or a class for expanded clones.

V gene	clone size	CDR3 length	D gene	J gene	CDR3 DNA	CDR3 protein
TRBV5-1	.	17	.	TRBJ2-6	TGCGCCAGCAGCTTTCAAGGGGTCCCCTCTGGGGCCAACGTCCTGACTTTC	CASSFQGVPSGANVLTF
TRBV27	few	14	TRBD1	TRBJ1-5	TGTGCCAGCAACGGACAGGGGGCAGGGCAGCCCCAGCATTTT	CASNGQGAGQPQHF
TRBV6-2/TRBV6-3	few	14	.	TRBJ2-7	TGTGCCAGCAGTTACTCAGCCAGCTCCTACGAGCAGTACTTC	CASSYSASSYEQYF
TRBV25-1	.	13	.	TRBJ2-1	TGTGCCAGCAGTGAATTTATTAGGAATGAGCAGTTCTTC	CASSEFIRNEQFF
TRBV27	.	13	.	TRBJ1-6	TGTGCCAGCAGTTTAAGGGACGGATCGGCCCCCCACTTT	CASSLRDGSAPHF
TRBV6-6	few	17	TRBD1	TRBJ1-5	TGTGCCAGCAGTTACACCCCAGGACAGGGAGCTAGTCAGCCCCAGCATTTT	CASSYTPGQGASQPQHF
TRBV29-1	few	12	.	TRBJ1-2	TGCAGCGCCCAGACTACTAACTATGGCTACACCTTC	CSAQTTNYGYTF
TRBV5-1	.	15	.	TRBJ1-6	TGCGCCAGCAGCTTGGACAGGGCGCAAAACTCACCCCTCCACTTT	CASSLDRAQNSPLHF
TRBV20-1	few	15	TRBD2	TRBJ2-7	TGCAGTGCTAGAGATTTGGGCGGGGGATCCTACGAGCAGTACTTC	CSARDLGGGSYEQYF
TRBV20-1	.	14	.	TRBJ2-1	TGCAGTGCACGAAAGGGGGGGCCGAGGAATGAGCAGTTCTTC	CSARKGGPRNEQFF
TRBV20-1	.	15	TRBD2	TRBJ2-5	TGCAGTGCCAGGAGGGGACTAGCGGGGGGGAATGAGCAGTACTTC	CSARRGLAGGNEQYF
TRBV20-1	.	16	TRBD1	TRBJ1-3	TGCAGTGCTCCCGACAGGGGCCCATTCTCTGGAAACACCATATATTTT	CSAPDRGPFSGNTIYF
TRBV5-1	once	14	.	TRBJ2-7	TGCGCCAGCAGCTGGTGGGAGGAGGGCTACGAGCAGTACTTC	CASSWWEEGYEQYF
TRBV24-1	once	15	TRBD1	TRBJ2-7	TGTGCCACCAGTGGATGGGGACAGGGGGATGGTGAGCAGTACTTC	CATSGWGQGDGEQYF
TRBV10-3	.	13	.	TRBJ2-4	TGTGCCATCAGTGAAGCCCCGGCAAACATTCAGTACTTC	CAISEAPANIQYF
TRBV20-1	few	15	.	TRBJ2-4	TGCAGTGCTAGAGGGGTAGGGCAAGCCAAAAACATTCAGTACTTC	CSARGVGQAKNIQYF
TRBV29-1	few	14	.	TRBJ2-1	TGCAGCGTTGGCCCCAGACTAGGGGGCAATGAGCAGTTCTTC	CSVGPRLGGNEQFF
TRBV24-1	.	12	.	TRBJ2-7	TGTGCCACCAGTGATCGCAACAATGAGCAGTACTTC	CATSDRNNEQYF
TRBV28	few	16	.	TRBJ1-2	TGTGCCAGCAGTTTTGTAGGCGAAGACCCTAACTATGGCTACACCTTC	CASSFVGEDPNYGYTF
TRBV20-1	.	15	TRBD2	TRBJ2-1	TGCAGTGCTAGAGACATAGCGGGGACCTACAATGAGCAGTTCTTC	CSARDIAGTYNEQFF
TRBV21-1	.	16	.	TRBJ2-1	TGTGCCAGCAGCAACCGACTAGAGTCCTCCTACAATGAGCAGTTCTTC	CASSNRLESSYNEQFF
TRBV12-3/TRBV12-4	.	15	TRBD1	TRBJ2-7	TGTGCCAGCAGTTCCGGGGACAGACCCCTCTACGAGCAGTACTTC	CASSSGDRPLYEQYF
TRBV28	.	16	TRBD2	TRBJ2-2	TGTGCCAGCATCACCGGACTAGTAGCGAACACCGGGGAGCTGTTTTTT	CASITGLVANTGELFF
TRBV10-3	.	16	TRBD1	TRBJ2-3	TGTGCCATCAGTGAGTCGACCGGGACAGGGGCTCCTCCGCAGTATTTT	CAISESTGTGAPPQYF
TRBV30	.	14	TRBD2	TRBJ2-4	TGTGCCTGGGCGGGGGGGCTAGCCAAAAACATTCAGTACTTC	CAWAGGLAKNIQYF
TRBV7-9	.	15	.	TRBJ2-1	TGTGCCAGCAGCTTAGCTGGAATGTCCCTCAATGAGCAGTTCTTC	CASSLAGMSLNEQFF
TRBV6-6	few	13	.	TRBJ2-7	TGTGCCAGCAGTTACTCCGGCTTCTACGAGCAGTACTTC	CASSYSGFYEQYF
TRBV18	.	14	TRBD2	TRBJ2-1	TGTGCCAGCTCGCTAGCGGGGGGGACAAATGAGCAGTTCTTC	CASSLAGGTNEQFF
TRBV20-1	few	13	.	TRBJ1-2	TGCAGTGCTAAGAGGCACCCCAACTATGGCTACACCTTC	CSAKRHPNYGYTF